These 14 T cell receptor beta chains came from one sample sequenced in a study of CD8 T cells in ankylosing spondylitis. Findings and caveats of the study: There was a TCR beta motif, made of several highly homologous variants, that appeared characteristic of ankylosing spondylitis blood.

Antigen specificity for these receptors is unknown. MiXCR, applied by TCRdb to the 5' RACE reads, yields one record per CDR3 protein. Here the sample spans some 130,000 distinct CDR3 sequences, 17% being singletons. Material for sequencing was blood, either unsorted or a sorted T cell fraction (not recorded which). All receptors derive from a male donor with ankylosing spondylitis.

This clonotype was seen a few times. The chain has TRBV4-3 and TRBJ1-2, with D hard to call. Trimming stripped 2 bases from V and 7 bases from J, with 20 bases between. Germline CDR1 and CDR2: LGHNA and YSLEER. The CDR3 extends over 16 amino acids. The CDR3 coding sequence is TGCGCCAGCAGCCAATTCGGTGGGAGGGTCGGAGGTGGCTACACCTTC. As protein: CASSQFGGRVGGGYTF.

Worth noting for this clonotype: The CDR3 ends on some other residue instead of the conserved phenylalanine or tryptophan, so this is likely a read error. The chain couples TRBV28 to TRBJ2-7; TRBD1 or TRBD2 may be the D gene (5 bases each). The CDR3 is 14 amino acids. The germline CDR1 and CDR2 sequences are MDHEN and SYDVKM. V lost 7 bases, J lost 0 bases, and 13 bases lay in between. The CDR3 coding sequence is TGTGCCAGCACCAGAACAGGACTCTCCTACGAGCAGTACTCC. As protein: CASTRTGLSYEQYS.

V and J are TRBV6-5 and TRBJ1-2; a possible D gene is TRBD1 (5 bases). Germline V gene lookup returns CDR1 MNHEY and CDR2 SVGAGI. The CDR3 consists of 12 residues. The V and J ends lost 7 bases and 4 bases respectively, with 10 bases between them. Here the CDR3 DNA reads TGTGCCAGCACGGAGGGGCTCTATGGCTACACCTTC. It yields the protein CASTEGLYGYTF.

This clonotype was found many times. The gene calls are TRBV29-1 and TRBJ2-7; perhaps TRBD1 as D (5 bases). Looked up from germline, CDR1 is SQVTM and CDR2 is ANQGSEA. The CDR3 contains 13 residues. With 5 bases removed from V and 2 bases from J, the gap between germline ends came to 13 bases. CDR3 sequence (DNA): TGCAGCGTTACGGACACGAAGACCTACGAGCAGTACTTC. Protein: CSVTDTKTYEQYF.

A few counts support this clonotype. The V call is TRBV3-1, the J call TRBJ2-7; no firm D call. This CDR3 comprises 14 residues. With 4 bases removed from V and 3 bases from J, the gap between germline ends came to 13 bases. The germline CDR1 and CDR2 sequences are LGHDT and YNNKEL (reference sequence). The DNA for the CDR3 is TGTGCCAGCAGCCCCGCTGGGGAAGGCTACGAGCAGTACTTC. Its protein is CASSPAGEGYEQYF.

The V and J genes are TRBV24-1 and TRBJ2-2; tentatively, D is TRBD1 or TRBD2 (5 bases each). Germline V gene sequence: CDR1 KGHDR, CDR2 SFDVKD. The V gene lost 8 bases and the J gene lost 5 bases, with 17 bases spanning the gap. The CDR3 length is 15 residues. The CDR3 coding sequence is TGTGCCACCACCTCCGGGGCCCTGGGTACCGGGGAGCTGTTTTTT. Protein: CATTSGALGTGELFF.

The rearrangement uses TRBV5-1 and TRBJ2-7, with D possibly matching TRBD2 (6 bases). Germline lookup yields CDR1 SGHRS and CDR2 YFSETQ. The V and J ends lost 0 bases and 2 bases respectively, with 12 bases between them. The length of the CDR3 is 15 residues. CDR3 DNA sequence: TGCGCCAGCAGCTTGGCCGGGAGCCCCACCTACGAGCAGTACTTC. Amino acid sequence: CASSLAGSPTYEQYF.

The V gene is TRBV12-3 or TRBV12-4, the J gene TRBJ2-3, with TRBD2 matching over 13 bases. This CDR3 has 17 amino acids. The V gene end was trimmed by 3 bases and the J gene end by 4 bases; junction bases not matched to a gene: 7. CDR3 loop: CASSFLGLAGAPDTQYF. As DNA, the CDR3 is TGTGCCAGCAGTTTTCTCGGACTAGCGGGAGCCCCAGATACGCAGTATTTT.

Here the CDR3 reads CAWQVTSRGELFF. In DNA form, the CDR3 reads TGTGCCTGGCAAGTGACGTCCCGGGGGGAGCTGTTTTTT. This sequence joins TRBV30 and TRBJ2-2, with unresolved D. Per the germline V gene, CDR1 is GTSNPN and CDR2 is SVGIG (reference sequence). V was shortened by 5 bases and J by 8 bases, with 15 bases between the two germline ends. This CDR3 comprises 13 residues.

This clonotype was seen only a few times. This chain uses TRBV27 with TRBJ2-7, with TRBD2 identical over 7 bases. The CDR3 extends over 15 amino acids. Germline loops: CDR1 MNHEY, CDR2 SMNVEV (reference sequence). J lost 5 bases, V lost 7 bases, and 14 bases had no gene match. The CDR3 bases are TGTGCCAGCACCTCCCAACCGAGCGGGACCCACGAGCAGTACTTC. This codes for CASTSQPSGTHEQYF.

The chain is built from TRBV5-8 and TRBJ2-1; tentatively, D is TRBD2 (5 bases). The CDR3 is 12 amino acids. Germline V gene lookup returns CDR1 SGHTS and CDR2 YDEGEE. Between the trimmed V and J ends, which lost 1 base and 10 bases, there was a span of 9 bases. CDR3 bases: TGTGCCAGCAGCTTGCTTAGGGAGGAGCAGTTCTTC. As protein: CASSLLREEQFF.

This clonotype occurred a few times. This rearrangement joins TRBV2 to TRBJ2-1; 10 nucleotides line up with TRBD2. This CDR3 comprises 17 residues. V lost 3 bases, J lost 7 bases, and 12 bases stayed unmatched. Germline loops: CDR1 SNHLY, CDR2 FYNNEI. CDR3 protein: CASSEGAGGPAWNEQFF. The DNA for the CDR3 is TGTGCCAGCAGTGAGGGAGCGGGAGGGCCCGCATGGAATGAGCAGTTCTTC.

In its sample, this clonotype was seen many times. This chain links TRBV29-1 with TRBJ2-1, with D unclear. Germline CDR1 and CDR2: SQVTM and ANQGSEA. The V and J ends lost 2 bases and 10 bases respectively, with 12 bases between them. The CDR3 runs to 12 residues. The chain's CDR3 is CSVERRAMEQFF. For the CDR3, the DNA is TGCAGCGTTGAAAGACGGGCAATGGAGCAGTTCTTC.

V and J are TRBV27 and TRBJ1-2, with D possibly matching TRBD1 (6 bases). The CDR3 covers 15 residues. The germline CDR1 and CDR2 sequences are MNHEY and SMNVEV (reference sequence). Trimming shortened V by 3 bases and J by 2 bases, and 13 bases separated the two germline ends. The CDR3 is CASSFSSGANYGYTF. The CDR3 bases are TGTGCCAGCAGTTTTAGTTCGGGGGCCAACTATGGCTACACCTTC.